This T cell receptor beta chain appears in the sequencing data of a study of blood T cell repertoires in COVID-19. As for the study in general: Sample material is recorded as cDNA or gDNA derived from T cells, B-cell-depleted T cells, or PBMCs.

The CDR3 has 11 amino acids. Between the trimmed V and J ends, which lost 6 bases and 9 bases, there was a span of 10 bases. Authors' methods: Estimates of nucleated cell counts were drawn from the amplification of reference gene primers. Measured with immunoSEQ multiplex PCR; TCRdb has only the in-frame clones, and not every one. V and J calls and clone size are those listed in that table; D and trimming were worked out from the DNA. The profile shows roughly 300,000 clones, roughly 88% of them singletons. The genes are TRBV12-3 or TRBV12-4 and TRBJ2-3; D might be TRBD2 (6 bases). The sequenced sample was peripheral blood. The source is a young man with active or convalescent COVID-19. CDR3 residues: CASRARGTQYF. The CDR3 DNA reads as TGTGCCAGCAGGGCCCGGGGGACGCAGTATTTT.